Each of the 15 T cell receptor beta chains below was sequenced from the same sample in a study of monozygotic twins with inflammatory bowel disease. TCRdb processed the 5' RACE reads again and assigns one entry to each CDR3 protein, with no DNA. The sample has approximately 120,000 distinct CDR3 sequences; the top ten hold roughly an eighth. Sequencing was performed on blood. All receptors come from a human donor with ulcerative colitis or Crohn's disease, or a healthy co-twin of an affected twin (not recorded which).

The J gene is TRBJ1-5, the V gene TRBV7-8. The V gene's germline CDR1 is SGHVS and CDR2 FQNEAQ. The CDR3 covers 16 residues. This CDR3 is CASSFVRGLGNQPQHF.

This chain joins TRBV5-1 and TRBJ2-2; absent DNA, TCRdb's TRBD1 call cannot be checked. Per the germline V gene, CDR1 is SGHRS and CDR2 is YFSETQ. The CDR3 contains 16 residues. The CDR3 is CASSLVLGTSRWELFF.

The rearrangement links TRBV15 to TRBJ2-2. In germline, CDR1 is LNHNV, CDR2 YYDKDF (reference sequence). The CDR3 has 17 residues. The CDR3 reads CATSRAPAGGNTGELFF.

The J gene is TRBJ1-5, the V gene TRBV2. The CDR3 has 16 amino acids. CDR1 is SNHLY, CDR2 FYNNEI, per germline. The CDR3 sequence: CASSEGSASLNQPQHF.

This chain uses TRBV5-1 with TRBJ1-1; the TRBD1 assignment by TCRdb is unverifiable without DNA. Germline loops: CDR1 SGHRS, CDR2 YFSETQ. The CDR3 consists of 15 residues. CDR3: CASSSSGTGDTEAFF.

Here the CDR3 reads CASSLGLLGFSPETQYF. The V gene is TRBV5-1, the J gene TRBJ2-5; checking the TCRdb D call of TRBD2 is not possible without DNA. CDR1 is SGHRS, CDR2 YFSETQ, per germline. The CDR3 is 17 residues long. Filled out from reference TRBV5-1 and TRBJ2-5, the complete variable domain reads KAGVTQTPRYLIKTRGQQVTLSCSPISGHRSVSWYQQTPGQGLQFLFEYFSETQRNKGNFPGRFSGRQFSNSRSEMNVSTLELGDSALYLCASSLGLLGFSPETQYFGPGTRLLVL.

The chain employs TRBV6-5 and TRBJ2-3; TCRdb lists TRBD2, though no DNA is available to test this call. CDR1 is MNHEY, CDR2 SVGAGI, per germline. The CDR3 contains 13 residues. CDR3 residues: CASRSGSTDTQYF.

This chain links TRBV15 with TRBJ1-2; TCRdb selects TRBD1, and the lack of DNA leaves this call unchecked. This CDR3 contains 13 residues. Germline V gene sequence: CDR1 LNHNV, CDR2 YYDKDF (reference sequence). CDR3 protein: CATSKGFREGYTF.

V is TRBV19 and J is TRBJ2-7; TCRdb's D call, TRBD1, is unchecked because there is no DNA. The CDR3 covers 14 residues. Per germline, CDR1 LNHDA and CDR2 SQIVND (reference sequence). The CDR3: CASSDHRAGYEQYF.

V is TRBV6-1 and J is TRBJ2-2; lacking DNA, the TRBD1 call made by TCRdb goes unchecked. Germline V gives CDR1 MNHNS, CDR2 SASEGT. The CDR3 has 14 amino acids. The chain's CDR3 is CASTRDGNTGELFF.

V and J are TRBV5-1 and TRBJ2-7; checking the TCRdb D call of TRBD1 is not possible without DNA. The CDR3 covers 14 residues. Germline values: CDR1 SGHRS, CDR2 YFSETQ. CDR3 region: CASAGTGLSYEQYF.

The rearrangement links TRBV5-1 to TRBJ1-4. The CDR3 has 14 residues. Germline V CDR1 and CDR2: SGHRS, YFSETQ. This CDR3 is CASSLGNFNEKLFF. The whole variable domain, remainder taken from reference TRBV5-1 and TRBJ1-4, is KAGVTQTPRYLIKTRGQQVTLSCSPISGHRSVSWYQQTPGQGLQFLFEYFSETQRNKGNFPGRFSGRQFSNSRSEMNVSTLELGDSALYLCASSLGNFNEKLFFGSGTQLSVL.

The chain is built from TRBV7-2 and TRBJ1-4; TCRdb's D gene call, TRBD1, goes unchecked for lack of DNA. Germline values: CDR1 SGHTA, CDR2 FQGNSA. The CDR3 loop spans 14 amino acids. CDR3 in amino acids: CASSLDTGGEKLFF.

V gene TRBV7-2 combines with J gene TRBJ2-1; TCRdb gives TRBD2 as the D gene, but with no DNA this cannot be confirmed. CDR1 and CDR2 (germline): SGHTA, FQGNSA. This CDR3 region has 17 residues. CDR3 in amino acids: CASSPRGAGWSYNEQFF.

The chain links TRBV24-1 to TRBJ1-1. CDR1 is KGHDR, CDR2 SFDVKD, per germline. The length of the CDR3 is 13 residues. CDR3 in amino acids: CATQGHGNTEAFF.